This T cell receptor beta chain appears in the sequencing data of a study of OX40 agonist ivuxolimab in advanced cancers. Study summary: The patients got ivuxolimab, which is an agonistic anti-OX40 (CD134) antibody. With a range of 23 to 79, age averaged approximately 60 years, and around 80% were male.

General study findings and limits: CD4+ T cells averaged fewer expanded clones than CD8+ T cells.

The CDR3 totals 15 residues. The V segment lost 6 bases and the J segment 15 bases; nucleotides outside the gene matches: 19. CDR1 is SNHLY and CDR2 is FYNNEI in the germline V gene. The assay was immunoSEQ multiplex PCR, and TCRdb's table has in-frame clones only and misses some. Of 55,000 to 85,000 clones detected, roughly 90% appear once; the ten largest clones hold around 2.8%. Concerning this clone itself: Its antigen is currently unknown.

The clonotype was recovered from an adult with an advanced solid tumor such as melanoma, head and neck, liver or kidney cancer. The chain carries TRBV2 and TRBJ2-1, with 8 bases that match TRBD2. The source material was CD4+ or CD8+ T cells sorted from blood, sampled in a trial of the OX40 agonist ivuxolimab. CDR3 residues: CASRGSGGMEFSWFF. CDR3 DNA: TGTGCCAGCAGAGGAAGCGGGGGAATGGAGTTTAGCTGGTTCTTC. Variable domain in full (rest from reference TRBV2 and TRBJ2-1): EPEVTQTPSHQVTQMGQEVILRCVPISNHLYFYWYRQILGQKVEFLVSFYNNEISEKSEIFDDQFSVERPDGSNFTLKIRSTKLEDSAMYFCASRGSGGMEFSWFFGPGTRLTVL.